This T cell receptor beta chain came from a study of T cell clusters in autoimmune cytopenias. General study results and limits: TRB repertoire shifts in secondary cytopenia and chronic lymphocytic leukemia mostly reflected lymphoma, not autoimmunity.

In regard to this clonotype: The antigen is unknown.

From germline, CDR1 is WNHNN and CDR2 SYGVQD (reference sequence). CDR3 size: 15 residues. TRB was amplified from about 260 ng of peripheral blood genomic DNA per sample. TRB was amplified by touch-down multiplex PCR, primer pools A and B combined. TCRdb re-analyzed the multiplex PCR reads; it lists each CDR3 protein once, without DNA. The table lists roughly 1,200 distinct CDR3 sequences. Material: peripheral blood. The sequence derives from a human donor with an autoimmune cytopenia or autoimmune hepatitis (not recorded which). The V and J genes are TRBV10-1 and TRBJ2-1; TCRdb lists TRBD1, though no DNA is available to test this call. CDR3 amino acids: CASSGTGVGYNEQFF.